The present T cell receptor (beta chain) was sequenced within a study of cytomegalovirus exposure and HLA in healthy donors. J was trimmed by 6 bases and V by 9 bases; bases with no gene match: 4. The CDR3 is made up of 13 amino acids. Germline values: CDR1 SNHLY, CDR2 FYNNEI. PCR used 60 Vbeta primers and 13 Jbeta primers. Measured with immunoSEQ multiplex PCR; TCRdb has only the in-frame clones, and not every one. The sample holds 120,000 or so clones; around three quarters are singletons and the top ten take less than 3%. Sequencing was carried out using PBMCs. The sequence was collected from a woman in her forties in good health and CMV-seropositive. This chain links TRBV2 with TRBJ2-1; 11 nucleotides agree with TRBD1. CDR3 sequence: CARGGTGGNEQFF. The CDR3 DNA follows: TGTGCCAGAGGGGGGACAGGGGGCAATGAGCAGTTCTTC. The entire variable domain, with the rest obtained from reference TRBV2 and TRBJ2-1, is as follows: EPEVTQTPSHQVTQMGQEVILRCVPISNHLYFYWYRQILGQKVEFLVSFYNNEISEKSEIFDDQFSVERPDGSNFTLKIRSTKLEDSAMYFCARGGTGGNEQFFGPGTRLTVL.